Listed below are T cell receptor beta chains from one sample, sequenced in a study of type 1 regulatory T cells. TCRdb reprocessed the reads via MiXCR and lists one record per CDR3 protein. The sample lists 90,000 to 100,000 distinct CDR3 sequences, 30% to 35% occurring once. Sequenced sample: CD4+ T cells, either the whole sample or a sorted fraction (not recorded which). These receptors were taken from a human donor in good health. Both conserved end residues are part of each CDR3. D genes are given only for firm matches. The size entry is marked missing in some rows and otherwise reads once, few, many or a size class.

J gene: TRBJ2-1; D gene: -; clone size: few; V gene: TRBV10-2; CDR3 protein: CASSESSGGPYSYNEQFF; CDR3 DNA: TGCGCCAGCAGTGAGTCGAGTGGGGGCCCCTACTCCTACAATGAGCAGTTCTTC
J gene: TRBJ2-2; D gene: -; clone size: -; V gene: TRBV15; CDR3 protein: CATSSSGRKVAGELFF; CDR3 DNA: TGTGCCACCAGCAGCAGCGGTCGAAAGGTTGCCGGGGAGCTGTTTTTT
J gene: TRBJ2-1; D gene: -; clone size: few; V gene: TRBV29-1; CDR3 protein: CSVEGRTSSYNEQFF; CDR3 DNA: TGCAGCGTTGAAGGTCGTACTAGCTCCTACAATGAGCAGTTCTTC
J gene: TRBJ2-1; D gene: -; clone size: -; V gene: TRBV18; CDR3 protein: CASSPFAGNLDEQFF; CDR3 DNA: TGTGCCAGCTCACCCTTTGCGGGGAACCTCGATGAGCAGTTCTTC
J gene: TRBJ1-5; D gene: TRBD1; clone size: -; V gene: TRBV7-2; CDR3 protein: CASSPLTGGSQPQHF; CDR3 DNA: TGTGCCAGCAGCCCACTCACAGGGGGCTCTCAGCCCCAGCATTTT
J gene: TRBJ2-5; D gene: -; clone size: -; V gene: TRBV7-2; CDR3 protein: CASSETQYF; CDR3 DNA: TGTGCCAGCTCGGAGACCCAGTACTTC
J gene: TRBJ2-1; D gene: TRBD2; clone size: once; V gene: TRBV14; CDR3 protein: CASSQISGNPYNEQFF; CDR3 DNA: TGTGCCAGCAGCCAAATTAGCGGGAACCCCTACAATGAGCAGTTCTTC
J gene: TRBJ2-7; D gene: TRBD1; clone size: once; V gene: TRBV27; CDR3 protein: CASRGQGRRYEQYF; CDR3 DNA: TGTGCCAGCAGGGGACAGGGTCGCCGCTACGAGCAGTACTTC
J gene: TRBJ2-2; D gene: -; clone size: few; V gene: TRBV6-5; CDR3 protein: CASSYLAPTSANTGELFF; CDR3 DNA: TGTGCCAGCAGTTACTTAGCCCCAACATCGGCGAACACCGGGGAGCTGTTTTTT
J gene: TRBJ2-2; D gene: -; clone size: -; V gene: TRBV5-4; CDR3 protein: CASNDILARNTGELFF; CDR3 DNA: TGTGCCAGCAACGATATCCTAGCACGGAACACCGGGGAGCTGTTTTTT
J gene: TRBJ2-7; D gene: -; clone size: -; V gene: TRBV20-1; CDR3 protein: CSARNGGVQYF; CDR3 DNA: TGCAGTGCTAGAAATGGGGGAGTGCAGTACTTC
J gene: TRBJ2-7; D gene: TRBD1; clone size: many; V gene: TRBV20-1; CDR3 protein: CSAIPGTGAPSEEQYF; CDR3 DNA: TGCAGTGCAATTCCCGGGACAGGGGCGCCTAGTGAGGAGCAGTACTTC
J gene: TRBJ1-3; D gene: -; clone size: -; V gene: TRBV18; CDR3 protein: CASSGGTGSGNTIYF; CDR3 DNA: TGTGCCAGCTCAGGAGGGACGGGCTCTGGAAACACCATATATTTT
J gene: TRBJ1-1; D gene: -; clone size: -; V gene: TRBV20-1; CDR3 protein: CSARERRRAAFF; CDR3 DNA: TGCAGTGCTAGGGAGAGAAGGCGGGCAGCTTTCTTT
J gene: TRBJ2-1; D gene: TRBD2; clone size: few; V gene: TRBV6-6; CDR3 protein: CASSFGLAETNEQFF; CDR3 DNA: TGTGCCAGCAGCTTTGGACTAGCGGAAACCAATGAGCAGTTCTTC
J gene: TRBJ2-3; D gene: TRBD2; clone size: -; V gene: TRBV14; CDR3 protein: CASSQAPAGGLTDTQYF; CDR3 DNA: TGTGCCAGCAGCCAAGCGCCAGCGGGAGGACTCACAGATACGCAGTATTTT
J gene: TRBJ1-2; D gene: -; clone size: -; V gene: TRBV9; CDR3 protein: CASSVDPGTYGYTF; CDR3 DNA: TGTGCCAGCAGCGTAGACCCAGGGACTTATGGCTACACCTTC
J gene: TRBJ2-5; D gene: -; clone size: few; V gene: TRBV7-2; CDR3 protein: CASSLLSLETQYF; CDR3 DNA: TGTGCCAGCAGCTTATTATCTCTAGAGACCCAGTACTTC
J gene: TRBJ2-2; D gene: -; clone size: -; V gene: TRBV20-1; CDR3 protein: CSASGTVTGELFF; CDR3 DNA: TGCAGTGCTAGCGGGACGGTTACCGGGGAGCTGTTTTTT
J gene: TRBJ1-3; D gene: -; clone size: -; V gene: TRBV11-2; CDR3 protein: CASSLNQGFRNTIYF; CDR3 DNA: TGTGCCAGCAGCTTAAATCAGGGGTTTAGAAACACCATATATTTT
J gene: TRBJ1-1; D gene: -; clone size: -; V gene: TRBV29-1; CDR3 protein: CSVARGGVNTEAFF; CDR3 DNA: TGCAGCGTCGCGAGGGGGGGGGTGAACACTGAAGCTTTCTTT
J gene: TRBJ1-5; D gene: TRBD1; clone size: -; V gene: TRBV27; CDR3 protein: CASSPGTGIGQPQHF; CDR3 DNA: TGTGCCAGCAGTCCCGGGACAGGGATCGGTCAGCCCCAGCATTTT
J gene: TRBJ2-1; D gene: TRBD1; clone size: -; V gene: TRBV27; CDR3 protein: CASSPMGQGLHEQFF; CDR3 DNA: TGTGCCAGCAGTCCAATGGGACAGGGTTTACATGAGCAGTTCTTC
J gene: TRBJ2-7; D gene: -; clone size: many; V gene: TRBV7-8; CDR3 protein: CASSGRRTVSAYEQYF; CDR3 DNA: TGTGCCAGCAGCGGACGGAGGACTGTCTCGGCCTACGAGCAGTACTTC
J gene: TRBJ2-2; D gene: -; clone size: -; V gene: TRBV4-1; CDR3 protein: CASSQLDRNTGELFF; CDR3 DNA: TGCGCCAGCAGCCAGTTGGACAGGAACACCGGGGAGCTGTTTTTT
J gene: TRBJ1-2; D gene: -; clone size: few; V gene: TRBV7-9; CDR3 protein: CASSITGPGYTF; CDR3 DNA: TGTGCCAGCAGCATCACAGGGCCTGGCTACACCTTC
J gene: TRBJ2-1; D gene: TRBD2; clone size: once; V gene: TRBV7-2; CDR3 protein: CASSLSAGGPIEQFF; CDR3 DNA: TGTGCCAGCAGCTTGTCTGCGGGAGGGCCGATTGAGCAGTTCTTC
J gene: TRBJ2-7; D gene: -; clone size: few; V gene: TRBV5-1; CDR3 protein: CASSLDTASGYEQYF; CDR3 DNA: TGCGCCAGCAGCTTGGATACAGCTTCGGGCTACGAGCAGTACTTC
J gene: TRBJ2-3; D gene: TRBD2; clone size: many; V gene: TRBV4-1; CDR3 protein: CASSQDGTSGSTDTQYF; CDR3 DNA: TGCGCCAGCAGCCAAGATGGGACTAGCGGGAGCACAGATACGCAGTATTTT
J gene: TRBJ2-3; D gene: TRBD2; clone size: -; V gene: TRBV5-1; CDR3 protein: CASSPTGRVETDTQYF; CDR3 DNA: TGCGCCAGCAGCCCGACCGGGAGGGTCGAGACAGATACGCAGTATTTT
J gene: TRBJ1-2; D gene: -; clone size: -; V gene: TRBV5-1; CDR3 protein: CASSLVQGPIYGYTF; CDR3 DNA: TGCGCCAGCAGCTTGGTACAGGGCCCGATCTATGGCTACACCTTC
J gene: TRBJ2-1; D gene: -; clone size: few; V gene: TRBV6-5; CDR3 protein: CASRRQVGRSYNEQFF; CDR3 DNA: TGTGCCAGCAGGCGTCAAGTTGGCCGGTCCTACAATGAGCAGTTCTTC
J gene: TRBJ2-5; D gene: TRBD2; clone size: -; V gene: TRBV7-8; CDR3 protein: CASRDAGREKTQYF; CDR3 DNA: TGTGCCAGCAGAGATGCCGGGAGGGAGAAGACCCAGTACTTC
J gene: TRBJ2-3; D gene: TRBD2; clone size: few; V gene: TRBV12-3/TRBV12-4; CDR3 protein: CASRLAGGADTQYF; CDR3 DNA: TGTGCCAGCAGGCTAGCGGGAGGTGCAGATACGCAGTATTTT
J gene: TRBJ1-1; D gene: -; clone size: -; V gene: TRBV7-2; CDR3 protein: CASSLVGGPRTEAFF; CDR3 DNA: TGTGCCAGCAGCTTAGTTGGGGGGCCGAGGACTGAAGCTTTCTTT
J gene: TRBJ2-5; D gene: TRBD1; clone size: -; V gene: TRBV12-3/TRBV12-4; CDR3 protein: CASSRGQGGQETQYF; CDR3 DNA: TGTGCCAGCAGTCGAGGACAGGGGGGCCAAGAGACCCAGTACTTC
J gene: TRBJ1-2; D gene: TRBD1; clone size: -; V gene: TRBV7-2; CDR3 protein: CASSLNRGDYGYTF; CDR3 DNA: TGTGCCAGCAGCTTGAACAGGGGAGACTATGGCTACACCTTC
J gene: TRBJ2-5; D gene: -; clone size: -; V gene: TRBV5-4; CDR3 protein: CASSLAKRSTQETQYF; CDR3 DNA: TGTGCCAGCAGCTTGGCCAAGCGGAGTACTCAAGAGACCCAGTACTTC